The 29 T cell receptor beta chains given below trace back to one sample, sequenced in a study of T cells in Graves' hyperthyroidism and ophthalmopathy. The source material, RNA transcripts, was used to amplify TCR beta CDR3 regions. The HTBI primer set was used in a first-round RT-PCR of the TCR CDR3. Via MiXCR, TCRdb re-called the multiplex PCR reads, giving one row per CDR3 protein. The sample carries approximately 400,000 distinct CDR3 sequences, roughly 15% recorded once. Sample: blood. Every receptor here comes from a woman in her 30s with Graves' ophthalmopathy.

The sample holds many counts of this clonotype. The gene calls are TRBV13 and TRBJ1-6; the D gene is possibly TRBD1 (5 bases). Deletions cut 2 bases from V and 10 bases from J, with 18 bases between. In germline, CDR1 is PRHDT, CDR2 FYEKMQ (reference sequence). The length of the CDR3 is 16 residues. The CDR3 loop is CASSLSVGGNGSPLHF. In DNA, the CDR3 is TGTGCCAGCAGCTTATCTGTTGGGGGGAATGGCTCACCCCTCCACTTT.

This clonotype has ten or more counts. The chain couples TRBV7-8 to TRBJ2-7; D gene unclear. The CDR3 covers 14 residues. With 4 bases removed from V and 2 bases from J, the gap between germline ends came to 12 bases. Germline CDR1 is SGHVS and CDR2 is FQNEAQ. The CDR3: CASSSVGTAYEQYF. DNA of the CDR3: TGTGCCAGCAGCTCTGTCGGCACCGCCTACGAGCAGTACTTC.

This clonotype was observed many times. This chain connects TRBV7-2 to TRBJ2-7; possibly TRBD2 for D (6 bases). Between the trimmed V and J ends, which lost 1 base and 2 bases, there was a span of 12 bases. CDR3 length: 15 amino acids. CDR1 is SGHTA, CDR2 FQGNSA, per germline. The CDR3 DNA is TGTGCCAGCAGCTTAGGAAAGGGGACTCCCTACGAGCAGTACTTC. Residues: CASSLGKGTPYEQYF.

This clonotype was seen only a few times. V gene TRBV20-1 combines with J gene TRBJ2-3, with 7 positions matching TRBD1. The CDR3 runs 11 residues. Germline lookup yields CDR1 DFQATT and CDR2 SNEGSKA (reference sequence). J lost 6 bases, V lost 6 bases, and 3 bases had no gene match. CDR3 in amino acids: CSATGVDTQYF. In DNA, the CDR3 is TGCAGTGCCACAGGGGTGGATACGCAGTATTTT.

In this sample, this clonotype turned up many times. The chain joins TRBV2 to TRBJ1-5; tentative D call: TRBD1 (6 bases). CDR3 length: 15 amino acids. Trimming shortened V by 4 bases and J by 3 bases, and 13 bases separated the two germline ends. From germline, CDR1 is SNHLY and CDR2 FYNNEI. CDR3 DNA sequence: TGTGCCAGCAGTGGACAGGTAGGGATCAATCAGCCCCAGCATTTT. This gives the protein CASSGQVGINQPQHF.

This clonotype was seen at least ten times. The genes are TRBV12-3 or TRBV12-4 and TRBJ2-1, with D maybe TRBD1 (5 bases). Trimming cost V 0 bases and J 3 bases, with 6 bases left between them. This CDR3 region has 14 residues. CDR3 coding DNA: TGTGCCAGCAGTTTAGCGGACAACTACAATGAGCAGTTCTTC. It specifies CASSLADNYNEQFF.

The CDR3 bases are TGCAGTGCTAGACTTCTTGTAGCGGGGAAATGGGAGCAGTACTTC. It yields the protein CSARLLVAGKWEQYF. The genes are TRBV20-1 and TRBJ2-7; TRBD2 agrees at 8 bases. The CDR3 length is 15 residues. Germline CDR1 reads DFQATT; CDR2 reads SNEGSKA (reference sequence). The junction had 13 bases not matched to a gene; V was cut back by 2 bases and J by 7 bases.

The chain couples TRBV10-3 to TRBJ2-2; 7 positions match TRBD2. The ends lost 5 bases at V and 3 bases at J; junction bases unmatched: 9. This CDR3 contains 16 residues. Per germline, CDR1 ENHRY and CDR2 SYGVKD. CDR3 in DNA: TGTGCCATCAGTTCGACTAGCCTATTGGACACCGGGGAGCTGTTTTTT. It yields the protein CAISSTSLLDTGELFF.

This clonotype was found many times. The chain carries TRBV30 and TRBJ1-4, with TRBD1 identical over 8 bases. In germline, CDR1 is GTSNPN, CDR2 SVGIG (reference sequence). J was trimmed by 7 bases and V by 0 bases; bases with no gene match: 4. The CDR3 totals 14 residues. The CDR3 is CAWSVQGGSEKLFF. The CDR3 nucleotides read TGTGCCTGGAGTGTACAGGGGGGGTCTGAAAAACTGTTTTTT.

The rearrangement links TRBV5-5 to TRBJ1-3; TRBD1 is a possible D gene (5 bases). Deletions cut 4 bases from V and 2 bases from J, with 13 bases between. The germline V gene encodes CDR1 SGHKS and CDR2 YYEKEE (reference sequence). The CDR3 covers 15 residues. CDR3 loop: CASSPRGGPGNTIYF. Here the CDR3 DNA reads TGTGCCAGCAGCCCGCGGGGGGGACCTGGAAACACCATATATTTT.

In its sample, this clonotype was seen many times. V is TRBV28 and J is TRBJ1-5; D not resolved. Germline V gene lookup returns CDR1 MDHEN and CDR2 SYDVKM. Trimming stripped 6 bases from V and 3 bases from J, with 12 bases between. CDR3 length: 14 amino acids. The CDR3 protein is CASRQSGNNQPQHF. The CDR3 DNA reads as TGTGCCAGCAGACAATCGGGGAACAATCAGCCCCAGCATTTT. Combining the CDR3 with reference TRBV28 and TRBJ1-5 gives the whole variable domain DVKVTQSSRYLVKRTGEKVFLECVQDMDHENMFWYRQDPGLGLRLIYFSYDVKMKEKGDIPEGYSVSREKKERFSLILESASTNQTSMYLCASRQSGNNQPQHFGDGTRLSIL.

This clonotype was seen many times. The chain carries TRBV7-8 and TRBJ1-5, with 9 positions matching TRBD1. With V trimmed by 5 bases and J by 4 bases, 9 bases remained unmatched. Germline-derived CDR1 and CDR2 are SGHVS and FQNEAQ. This CDR3 has 16 residues. The CDR3 spells CASSHHSGTGNQPQHF. The CDR3 DNA is TGTGCCAGCAGCCACCACTCAGGGACAGGGAATCAGCCCCAGCATTTT.

A word on this clonotype: This clone may be a read error of a much larger clone one base away. The V gene is TRBV6-1, the J gene TRBJ2-3; a weak D match, TRBD1 (6 bases). Germline CDR1 is MNHNS and CDR2 is SASEGT. CDR3 length: 15 residues. Trimming cost V 6 bases and J 2 bases, with 15 bases left between them. The CDR3 spells CASSIYDRPTDTQYF. The CDR3 bases are TGTGCCAGCAGCATTTACGACAGGCCCACAGATACGCAGTATTTT.

This clonotype was recorded a few times. This may be a read error, as it is one base from a much larger clone. This chain uses TRBV5-8 with TRBJ2-5; D is uncertain. CDR1 is SGHTS and CDR2 is YDEGEE in the germline V gene. The V gene lost 3 bases and the J gene lost 0 bases, with 6 bases spanning the gap. This CDR3 comprises 13 residues. DNA for the CDR3: TGTGCCAGCAGCTCCGACTACCAAGAGACCCAGTACTTC. This encodes CASSSDYQETQYF. Based on the CDR3 plus reference TRBV5-8 and TRBJ2-5, the full variable domain is EAGVTQSPTHLIKTRGQQATLRCSPISGHTSVYWYQQALGLGLQFLLWYDEGEERNRGNFPPRFSGRQFPNYSSELNVNALELEDSALYLCASSSDYQETQYFGPGTRLLVL.

In this sample, this clonotype turned up many times. V is TRBV20-1 and J is TRBJ1-2; no firm D call. V lost 5 bases to trimming and J lost 8 bases, with 15 bases between them. The CDR3 extends over 12 amino acids. Germline V gene lookup returns CDR1 DFQATT and CDR2 SNEGSKA (reference sequence). The CDR3 here is CSAPIGVEGYTF. The CDR3 nucleotides are TGCAGTGCTCCGATCGGGGTGGAGGGCTACACCTTC.

This clonotype was observed at least ten times. The genes are TRBV5-1 and TRBJ2-2, with D possibly being TRBD1 or TRBD2 (5 bases each). The germline V gene has CDR1 SGHRS and CDR2 YFSETQ. The CDR3 is 16 residues long. V was cut by 0 bases and J by 2 bases, with 11 bases left in between. The CDR3 coding sequence is TGCGCCAGCAGCTTGGATCGGGACGGAAACACCGGGGAGCTGTTTTTT. Translated: CASSLDRDGNTGELFF.

This clonotype was seen only a few times. This sequence joins TRBV15 and TRBJ2-7; tentatively, D is TRBD1 (7 bases). The CDR3 sequence is 14 residues long. With 2 bases removed from V and 4 bases from J, the gap between germline ends came to 12 bases. Germline V gene lookup returns CDR1 LNHNV and CDR2 YYDKDF (reference sequence). CDR3 protein: CATSRQGGPYEQYF. The CDR3 DNA reads TGTGCCACCAGCAGACAGGGGGGTCCTTACGAGCAGTACTTC. The whole variable domain, remainder taken from reference TRBV15 and TRBJ2-7, is DAMVIQNPRYQVTQFGKPVTLSCSQTLNHNVMYWYQQKSSQAPKLLFHYYDKDFNNEADTPDNFQSRRPNTSFCFLDIRSPGLGDTAMYLCATSRQGGPYEQYFGPGTRLTVT.

As to this clonotype: This may be a read error: a much more frequent sequence differs by one nucleotide. This chain links TRBV7-9 with TRBJ2-3; D is possibly TRBD2 (7 bases). With 4 bases removed from V and 8 bases from J, the gap between germline ends came to 22 bases. Germline V gene lookup returns CDR1 SEHNR and CDR2 FQNEAQ (reference sequence). The CDR3 is 16 amino acids. CDR3 sequence: CASSSNREGAVGTQYF. CDR3 in DNA: TGTGCCAGCAGCTCGAACAGGGAGGGAGCAGTGGGTACGCAGTATTTT.

This clonotype was recorded at least ten times. The V call is TRBV20-1, the J call TRBJ1-5; the match to TRBD1 covers 10 bases. Per germline, CDR1 DFQATT and CDR2 SNEGSKA (reference sequence). The length of the CDR3 is 12 residues. V shed 3 bases and J 7 bases; nucleotides not matched to a gene: 0. CDR3 nucleotide sequence: TGCAGTGCTAGGGACAGGGGGCAGCCCCAGCATTTT. Its protein is CSARDRGQPQHF.

This clonotype was seen repeatedly, ten times or more. V usage is TRBV5-1 and J usage is TRBJ2-7; D perhaps matches TRBD1 (6 bases). The CDR3 covers 15 residues. Germline V gives CDR1 SGHRS, CDR2 YFSETQ. V lost 0 bases to trimming and J lost 3 bases, with 13 bases between them. The CDR3 coding sequence is TGCGCCAGCAGCTTGGGAGGGACAACCAACTACGAGCAGTACTTC. This gives the protein CASSLGGTTNYEQYF.

This clonotype was observed a few times. The J gene is TRBJ1-2, the V gene TRBV19; D possibly corresponds to TRBD1 (5 bases). The CDR3 contains 14 residues. The germline V gene has CDR1 LNHDA and CDR2 SQIVND (reference sequence). V was pared by 4 bases and J by 4 bases, with 13 bases between. The CDR3: CASSNPGEPYGYTF. CDR3 coding DNA: TGTGCCAGTAGTAATCCGGGGGAACCCTATGGCTACACCTTC.

The V gene is TRBV20-1, the J gene TRBJ1-5, with D maybe TRBD1 (5 bases). The ends were cut back, 0 bases at V and 7 bases at J, with 22 bases in the middle. The CDR3 contains 17 residues. CDR1 DFQATT and CDR2 SNEGSKA come from the germline V gene (reference sequence). DNA for the CDR3: TGCAGTGCTAGAGATCAGTTGCGGGCGGCAGGGACCCAGCCCCAGCATTTT. The encoded protein is CSARDQLRAAGTQPQHF.

This clonotype was picked up many times. This chain links TRBV30 with TRBJ1-6; the D is unclear. The germline V gene encodes CDR1 GTSNPN and CDR2 SVGIG (reference sequence). The V gene lost 5 bases and the J gene lost 10 bases, with 9 bases spanning the gap. CDR3 size: 11 residues. CDR3: CAWESGSPLHF. The CDR3 DNA reads TGTGCCTGGGAATCCGGATCACCCCTCCACTTT.

This clonotype was detected many times. CDR3 loop: CAIRGTGDEQFF. The DNA of the CDR3 is TGTGCCATCAGAGGAACAGGGGATGAGCAGTTCTTC. This sequence joins TRBV10-3 and TRBJ2-1, with TRBD1 matching over 7 bases. Germline values: CDR1 ENHRY, CDR2 SYGVKD. The CDR3 has 12 residues. Trimming at V came to 6 bases and at J to 8 bases, leaving 4 bases not matched to a gene.

This clonotype was seen ten or more times. The rearrangement joins TRBV11-2 to TRBJ2-7; 7 bases map to TRBD1. The CDR3 consists of 12 residues. Per germline, CDR1 SGHAT and CDR2 FQNNGV. V lost 6 bases and J lost 7; bases outside the gene matches: 6. In nucleotides, the CDR3 is TGTGCCAGCAGGAGACAGGGAGAGGAGCAGTACTTC. Its protein product is CASRRQGEEQYF. Using reference TRBV11-2 and TRBJ2-7 for the parts outside the CDR3, the full variable domain is EAGVAQSPRYKIIEKRQSVAFWCNPISGHATLYWYQQILGQGPKLLIQFQNNGVVDDSQLPKDRFSAERLKGVDSTLKIQPAKLEDSAVYLCASRRQGEEQYFGPGTRLTVT.

This clonotype was detected ten times or more. The V and J genes are TRBV4-1 and TRBJ2-7, with TRBD1 matching over 7 bases. The CDR3 length is 14 residues. With 3 bases clipped from V and 3 bases from J, the junction kept 5 bases outside the gene matches. Germline V CDR1 and CDR2: MGHRA, YSYEKL. CDR3 loop: CASSHSTGDYEQYF. CDR3 nucleotide sequence: TGCGCCAGCAGCCATTCAACAGGGGACTACGAGCAGTACTTC.

This clonotype has a handful of counts. The rearrangement joins TRBV11-1 to TRBJ2-7; D call uncertain. The V and J ends lost 5 bases and 0 bases respectively, with 11 bases between them. This CDR3 has 14 residues. Germline assignment: CDR1 SGHAT and CDR2 FQDESV (reference sequence). CDR3 amino acids: CASSPNRYSYEQYF. CDR3 DNA sequence: TGTGCCAGCAGCCCGAATCGATACTCCTACGAGCAGTACTTC.

This clonotype has a count of ten or more. The V call is TRBV20-1, the J call TRBJ2-1, with 10 bases fitting TRBD2. CDR3 length equals 15 residues. With 0 bases clipped from V and 4 bases from J, the junction kept 3 bases outside the gene matches. Germline CDR1 is DFQATT and CDR2 is SNEGSKA (reference sequence). The DNA of the CDR3 is TGCAGTGCTAGAGAGACAGCGGGGGGGTACAATGAGCAGTTCTTC. Amino acid sequence: CSARETAGGYNEQFF.

This clonotype was recorded many times. The chain carries TRBV5-8 and TRBJ1-6, with unresolved D. The germline gives CDR1 SGHTS, CDR2 YDEGEE. This CDR3 has 15 residues. With 0 bases removed from V and 7 bases from J, the gap between germline ends came to 11 bases. As DNA, the CDR3 is TGTGCCAGCAGCTTGGGGTCAGGTGGGAATTCACCCCTCCACTTT. It specifies CASSLGSGGNSPLHF.